This T cell receptor beta chain derives from a study of control samples from healthy donors and cancer patients. Sequencing used immunoSEQ multiplex PCR; TCRdb keeps in-frame clones, though not all of them. The data contain tens of thousands of clones, 70% to 90% of them seen just once; the ten biggest clones take up about 8.6%. Looked up from germline, CDR1 is LGHNT and CDR2 is FRNRAP. The CDR3 loop spans 13 amino acids. Trimming cost V 7 bases and J 6 bases, with 13 bases left between them. The V call is TRBV12-5, the J call TRBJ2-1, with D maybe TRBD2 (6 bases). The receptor was derived from a woman aged 50 to 65 with colorectal cancer. Sequenced sample: PBMCs. The CDR3 sequence is CASEPDGGNEQFF. CDR3 bases: TGTGCTAGTGAGCCCGACGGGGGCAATGAGCAGTTCTTC.